Detailed here is one TCR beta chain. Its antigen is undetermined. Libraries were prepared by immunoSEQ multiplex PCR; TCRdb keeps only in-frame clonotypes and omits some of them. The sample comprises under 200,000 clones, 89% of which are singletons, and approximately 10% rests with the top ten. The source of the sample is a study of cytomegalovirus exposure and HLA in healthy donors. Study results and caveats: Most observed TCR sequences were rare, whereas some public TCRs were detected in many donors.

The donors were members of the validation cohort, which comprised 90 to 150 subjects and was separate from the first cohort of roughly 700 subjects. The sample comprised PBMCs. The source of this sequence is a young woman in good health and CMV-seropositive.

The CDR3 loop reads CASSSSGRRDTQYF. For the CDR3, the DNA is TGTGCCAGCAGCTCCTCGGGTAGACGGGATACGCAGTATTTT. The gene calls are TRBV11-2 and TRBJ2-3; no reliable D call. The germline V gene encodes CDR1 SGHAT and CDR2 FQNNGV. V lost 4 bases and J lost 6, with 14 bases in between. This CDR3 spans 14 amino acids.